The clone carrying this TCR beta chain was detected only once. Antigen unknown. Data came from immunoSEQ multiplex PCR; TCRdb stores just in-frame clones and leaves some out. Among some 64,000 clones listed, about 96% were seen once. At least one anti-epileptic drug was given before surgery. These data originate in a study of brain T cells in children with intractable seizures. General study results and limits: Absence of clones before surgery may stem from lower sequencing depth. Viral specificity was inferred only from CDR3 similarity; HCMV serostatus was unknown.

Trimming at V came to 0 bases and at J to 4 bases, leaving 6 bases not matched to a gene. The CDR3 runs 15 residues. The germline gives CDR1 SGHNT, CDR2 YYREEE (reference sequence). This TCR came from a boy in the first two years of life with focal cortical dysplasia and intractable seizures. This chain connects TRBV5-4 to TRBJ2-5, with 7 bases matching TRBD2. Specimen: peripheral blood, collected at surgery. The CDR3 nucleotides are TGTGCCAGCAGCTTGGTCGGGGGGACGGGAGAGACCCAGTACTTC. Translation: CASSLVGGTGETQYF.